Described below is a single TCR beta chain sequence and its context. The CDR3 is 14 amino acids. V shed 3 bases, J shed 7 bases, and the junction held 5 bases outside the gene matches. Looked up from germline, CDR1 is SGHRS and CDR2 is YFSETQ. Enrollees, about 18 to 89 years old, lived in approximately 25 US areas. Cohort assignment relied on participant-reported clinical history. This sample is part of a study of blood T cell repertoires in COVID-19. Across the whole study: The cDNA or gDNA used as material had been derived from T cells, B-cell-depleted T cells, or PBMCs.

Generated by immunoSEQ multiplex PCR, the TCRdb table keeps only in-frame clones and is missing some. The sample has about 300,000 clones; approximately 86% are singletons. This chain connects TRBV5-1 to TRBJ2-3, with 10 nucleotides matching TRBD1. The sequence was obtained from a woman aged 18-29 years who had recovered from COVID-19. Sequenced sample: PBMCs or T cells enriched from blood (not recorded which). CDR3 bases: TGCGCCAGCAGCTCCCGACAGGGGGCTTATACGCAGTATTTT. Protein: CASSSRQGAYTQYF.